This T cell receptor (beta chain) comes out of a study of shared clonotypes between healthy human individuals. CDR3 size: 13 residues. Germline V gene sequence: CDR1 SEHNR, CDR2 FQNEAQ (reference sequence). Deletions cut 3 bases from V and 5 bases from J, with 10 bases between. TCRdb's table, derived via immunoSEQ multiplex PCR, lists solely in-frame clones and lacks some. This table has approximately 640,000 clones, about 92% appearing once. This sequence originates from a man between 18 and 35 years old in good health. Some clones in this sample may be carry-over from other donors' samples. The V and J genes are TRBV7-9 and TRBJ1-2; possibly TRBD1 for D (6 bases). Sequencing was done on a sample of memory CD8+ T cells from PBMCs. Subset indicated: CD45RO+ cells pooled with CCR7-negative TemRA cells. DNA of the CDR3: TGTGCCAGCAGCTTGGGACACTCATATGGCTACACCTTC. Translated: CASSLGHSYGYTF.